Presented here are 5 T cell receptor beta chains from one specimen sequenced in a study of regulatory T cells in long-lasting Graves disease. Time point in this sample: newly diagnosed GD, antithyroid drugs for less than 3 months. PBMC RNA was the source of the TCR library. Building of the TCR beta libraries involved iRepertoire HTBI primers and Arm-PCR of CDR3 regions. TCRdb re-called the multiplex PCR reads through MiXCR, storing one row per CDR3 protein. The sample records a few hundred thousand distinct CDR3 sequences, over 12% being singletons. This sample also appeared in a second study, on T cells in Graves' hyperthyroidism and ophthalmopathy.

Material: peripheral blood mononuclear cells (PBMCs), obtained at new diagnosis, from a patient treated with antithyroid drugs. These receptors came from a middle-aged woman with Graves disease.

In this sample, this clonotype turned up many times. This rearrangement joins TRBV7-2 to TRBJ1-5; D remains unclear. Germline assignment: CDR1 SGHTA and CDR2 FQGNSA. V lost 5 bases and J 0 bases, leaving 8 bases between the germline ends. The CDR3 runs 14 residues. CDR3 region: CASSTSLSNQPQHF. CDR3 coding DNA: TGTGCCAGCAGCACCTCGCTTAGCAATCAGCCCCAGCATTTT.

This clonotype showed up many times. This sequence joins TRBV2 and TRBJ1-1, with D perhaps matching TRBD1 (6 bases). Germline assignment: CDR1 SNHLY and CDR2 FYNNEI. The CDR3 consists of 21 residues. Trimming removed 1 base from V and 2 bases from J, with 29 bases in between. This chain's CDR3 is CASSEGRAGALPPPLNTEAFF. The CDR3 bases are TGTGCCAGCAGTGAAGGTCGGGCGGGGGCGCTTCCCCCCCCTCTTAACACTGAAGCTTTCTTT.

This clonotype was counted ten times or more. J is TRBJ1-1 and V is TRBV12-5; D unresolved. The CDR3 is 13 residues long. Trimming cost V 6 bases and J 0 bases, with 8 bases left between them. The germline V gene has CDR1 LGHNT and CDR2 FRNRAP. CDR3 nucleotides: TGTGCTAGTGGCCTTGGAGTGAACACTGAAGCTTTCTTT. Translation: CASGLGVNTEAFF.

This clonotype was recorded at least ten times. The chain employs TRBV7-2 and TRBJ2-2, with D possibly TRBD2 on 5 matching bases. V was pared by 2 bases and J by 5 bases, with 24 bases between. The CDR3 loop spans 19 amino acids. Germline V gives CDR1 SGHTA, CDR2 FQGNSA. CDR3: CASSLRVRSGSLSTGELFF. As DNA, the CDR3 is TGTGCCAGCAGCTTAAGAGTCCGGTCGGGGAGTTTGTCAACCGGGGAGCTGTTTTTT. The variable domain in full, completed from reference TRBV7-2 and TRBJ2-2, reads GAGVSQSPSNKVTEKGKDVELRCDPISGHTALYWYRQSLGQGLEFLIYFQGNSAPDKSGLPSDRFSAERTGGSVSTLTIQRTQQEDSAVYLCASSLRVRSGSLSTGELFFGEGSRLTVL.

As to this clonotype: With a far larger clone one base away, a read error is the likely cause. The CDR3 carries no conserved terminal phenylalanine or tryptophan, so it likely arises from a read error. The genes are TRBV2 and TRBJ2-5, with 8 bases matching TRBD1. The end of the DNA aligns better with TRBJ2-1, so the J call may be wrong. The CDR3 loop spans 22 amino acids. Germline V gives CDR1 SNHLY, CDR2 FYNNEI. DNA for the CDR3: TGTGCCAGCAGTCCAACTCTTCCCGGACAGGGAGGTCTACATTCTTCCTACAATGAGCAGTTCCTC. Amino acids: CASSPTLPGQGGLHSSYNEQFL.